This T cell receptor (beta chain) was observed in a study of radiotherapy plus CTLA-4 blockade in lung cancer. Study information: The study recorded objective responses in roughly 18% of patients and disease control in 31%.

Germline V CDR1 and CDR2: SGHRS, YFSETQ. CDR3 size: 17 residues. V was pared by 1 base and J by 0 bases, with 14 bases between. This table comes from immunoSEQ multiplex PCR, and its TCRdb copy is limited to in-frame clones, with some not included. The table includes about 110,000 clones, 70% to 85% detected once. Study-wide results and limits: After treatment with radiotherapy plus ipilimumab, TCR clones that came from the tumor expanded in blood.

To note about this clone: Its cognate antigen is unknown.

This receptor was taken from a human donor with non-small cell lung cancer that progressed on radiotherapy plus ipilimumab. Some clones in this sample may be carry-over from other donors' samples. The chain combines TRBV5-1 with TRBJ1-3; D gene ambiguous. Here the sequenced sample was peripheral blood, taken from a patient treated with radiotherapy plus ipilimumab. The CDR3 loop reads CASSLSPRQSSGNTIYF. CDR3 in DNA: TGCGCCAGCAGCTTGAGTCCCAGGCAGAGCTCTGGAAACACCATATATTTT.